This T cell receptor (beta chain) was captured by sequencing in a study of cytomegalovirus exposure and HLA in healthy donors. General study findings and limits: Upon later analysis, HLA-associated TCR beta chains proved more clonally expanded than other, equally common chains. A later analysis appeared to link common viral pathogens to several of the most significant clusters.

The PCR ran on 60 Vbeta and 13 Jbeta primers. Sequenced by immunoSEQ multiplex PCR; TCRdb stores in-frame clones only, minus some. In the table there are approximately 140,000 clones, roughly four fifths of which are singletons. As to this clone: As yet, its antigen is unknown.

The receptor was isolated from a woman aged 45-59 years in good health and CMV-seronegative. Sequenced material: PBMCs.

The CDR3 region has the DNA TGTGCCAGCAGTGAGACAGGGATAAATTCACCCCTCCACTTT. This encodes CASSETGINSPLHF. This rearrangement joins TRBV6-4 to TRBJ1-6; 7 bases agree with TRBD1. The germline gives CDR1 MRHNA, CDR2 SNTAGT. The CDR3 contains 14 residues. After removal of 3 bases from V and 7 bases from J, the junction contained 3 bases not matched to a gene.